What follows are 3 T cell receptor beta chains derived from one specimen sequenced in a study of T cell changes during pregnancy in multiple sclerosis. Method: immunoSEQ multiplex PCR; TCRdb's copy keeps in-frame clones and lacks some. The table includes under 75,000 clones, 91% detected once. The sequenced sample was peripheral blood, obtained in the first trimester of pregnancy. The receptors were sampled from a female donor with multiple sclerosis, enrolled in a pregnancy study.

CDR3: CASSIQGGVGTDTQYF. The CDR3 DNA sequence: TGCGCCAGCAGCATACAAGGGGGCGTGGGGACAGATACGCAGTATTTT. The rearrangement joins TRBV5-1 to TRBJ2-3; 7 bases match TRBD1. The V gene's germline CDR1 is SGHRS and CDR2 YFSETQ. Trimming removed 4 bases from V and 3 bases from J; junction bases left unmatched: 11. The CDR3 runs 16 residues.

The chain combines TRBV5-1 with TRBJ1-3; maybe TRBD1 (5 bases). Germline V gives CDR1 SGHRS, CDR2 YFSETQ. The CDR3 sequence is 15 residues long. V lost 2 bases and J lost 0, with 9 bases in between. DNA of the CDR3: TGCGCCAGCAGCTTAGGAAGGGGCTCTGGAAACACCATATATTTT. Protein sequence: CASSLGRGSGNTIYF. Full variable domain (rest looked up from reference TRBV5-1 and TRBJ1-3): KAGVTQTPRYLIKTRGQQVTLSCSPISGHRSVSWYQQTPGQGLQFLFEYFSETQRNKGNFPGRFSGRQFSNSRSEMNVSTLELGDSALYLCASSLGRGSGNTIYFGEGSWLTVV.

The table lists this clone with a few counts. The rearrangement uses TRBV19 and TRBJ1-2; D might be TRBD1 (5 bases). Germline V CDR1 and CDR2: LNHDA, SQIVND (reference sequence). Trimming pared 9 bases from V and 5 bases from J, leaving 22 bases between. CDR3 length: 15 amino acids. The CDR3 nucleotides are TGTGCCAGCACCGGTGAAGAGACAGCAATTTATGGCTACACCTTC. The encoded protein is CASTGEETAIYGYTF.